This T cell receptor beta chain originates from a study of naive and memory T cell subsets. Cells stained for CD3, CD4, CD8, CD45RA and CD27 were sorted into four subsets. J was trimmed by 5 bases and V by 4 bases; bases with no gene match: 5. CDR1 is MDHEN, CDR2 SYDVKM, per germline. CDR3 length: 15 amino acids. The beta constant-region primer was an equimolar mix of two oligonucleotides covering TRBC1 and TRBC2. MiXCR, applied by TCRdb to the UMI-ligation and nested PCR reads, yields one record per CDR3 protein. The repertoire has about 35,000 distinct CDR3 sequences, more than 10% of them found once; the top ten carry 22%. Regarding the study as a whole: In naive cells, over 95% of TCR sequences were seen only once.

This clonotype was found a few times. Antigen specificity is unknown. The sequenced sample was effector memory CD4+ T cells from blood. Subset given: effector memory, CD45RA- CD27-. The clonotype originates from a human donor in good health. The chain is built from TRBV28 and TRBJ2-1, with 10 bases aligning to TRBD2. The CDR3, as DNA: TGTGCCAGCAGTTCCCGACTAGCGGGTAACAATGAGCAGTTCTTC. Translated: CASSSRLAGNNEQFF.